This TCR beta chain is from a study of CD8+ T cells in alopecia areata. Study context: Patients received oral tofacitinib, 5 to 10 mg twice daily, for moderate-to-severe alopecia areata.

Germline values: CDR1 LGHNA, CDR2 YSLEER. The CDR3 runs 15 residues. V trimming: 1 base; J trimming: 4 bases; junction bases outside the gene matches: 6. The study team obtained lesional scalp punch biopsies and peripheral blood from alopecia areata patients. Sorting from PBMCs produced CD4+ and CD8+ T cells. Once RNA had been extracted, it was reverse transcribed into cDNA to act as the sequencing template. TCRdb's table, derived via immunoSEQ multiplex PCR, lists solely in-frame clones and lacks some. The sample yields just over 150,000 clones, more than 45% seen once. This clone came up a few times. This same CDR3 is encoded by further DNA sequences in the sample.

Specimen: CD8+ T cells sorted from blood, collected at week 0. The TCR comes from a human donor with alopecia areata. The chain uses TRBV4-3 and TRBJ1-2, with TRBD1 matching 7 bases. The CDR3 here is CASSQGRQGGYGYTF. CDR3 sequence (DNA): TGCGCCAGCAGCCAAGGGAGACAGGGTGGCTATGGCTACACCTTC.